This T cell receptor beta chain was found in a study of OX40 agonist ivuxolimab in advanced cancers. Study-level findings and limits: Expanded clones tended on average to be more numerous among CD8+ T cells than CD4+. Blood T cells, both CD4+ and CD8+, expanded clonally by week 6 at 0.1 to 3.0 mg/kg.

Measured with immunoSEQ multiplex PCR; TCRdb has only the in-frame clones, and not every one. This table has 25,000 to 35,000 clones, about four fifths appearing once. CDR3 length equals 13 residues. Germline CDR1 is MNHEY and CDR2 is SMNVEV (reference sequence). Trimming removed 2 bases from V and 3 bases from J, with 2 bases in between. For this clone: Its antigen is not identified.

This chain links TRBV27 with TRBJ2-6; D remains unclear. The sequence derives from an adult with an advanced solid tumor such as melanoma, head and neck, liver or kidney cancer. Sequencing was performed on CD4+ or CD8+ T cells sorted from blood, taken in a trial of the OX40 agonist ivuxolimab. CDR3 sequence: CASSLLGANVLTF. The CDR3 region has the DNA TGTGCCAGCAGTTTACTTGGGGCCAACGTCCTGACTTTC. Drawing the rest from reference TRBV27 and TRBJ2-6, the complete variable domain is EAQVTQNPRYLITVTGKKLTVTCSQNMNHEYMSWYRQDPGLGLRQIYYSMNVEVTDKGDVPEGYKVSRKEKRNFPLILESPSPNQTSLYFCASSLLGANVLTFGAGSRLTVL.